A selection of T cell receptor beta chains follows, all from one sample in a study of T cells in Graves' hyperthyroidism and ophthalmopathy. TCRdb itself ran the multiplex PCR reads through MiXCR, one entry per CDR3 protein. The profile shows about 400,000 distinct CDR3 sequences, about an eighth of them singletons. The sample comprised blood. The receptors come from a man aged 50 or older with Graves' ophthalmopathy. The conserved cysteine and the conserved F or W are not part of the CDR3 here. D genes are given only for firm matches. Expanded clones get a size class; other rows say once, few or many, or leave the size out.

.	few	TRBV30	TRBJ1-1	AWSVESDTEAF
.	many	TRBV10-1	TRBJ2-7	ASSERGFPAYEQY
.	.	TRBV10-3	TRBJ2-7	AISVGTPPEQY
TRBD2	many	TRBV5-1	TRBJ2-1	ASSLLNSGSYNEQF
TRBD1	.	TRBV3-1	TRBJ1-6	ASSPGQGYNSPLH
TRBD2	few	TRBV10-3	TRBJ2-1	AISEQLAGPRGEQF
.	few	TRBV11-3	TRBJ2-2	ASSLDEIGELF
.	.	TRBV29-1	TRBJ2-7	SVEDQDSSSYEQY
TRBD1	many	TRBV20-1	TRBJ2-1	SASRGQGGHEQF
.	.	TRBV12-3/TRBV12-4	TRBJ1-5	ASARVPNQPQH
TRBD1	.	TRBV19	TRBJ2-2	ASTRTGGIGELF
TRBD1	.	TRBV28	TRBJ2-7	ASSQRRTGLIIHEQY
TRBD2	few	TRBV4-1	TRBJ2-4	ASSQDGKGGIQY
TRBD1	few	TRBV9	TRBJ2-1	ASSPRGQYEQF
TRBD1	many	TRBV2	TRBJ2-1	ASGLQGAGYNEQF
.	many	TRBV28	TRBJ2-7	ASSFWGRYYEQY
.	.	TRBV20-1	TRBJ2-1	SASFPRHYNEQF
.	.	TRBV6-5	TRBJ2-5	ASSFSRSRETQY
.	.	TRBV20-1	TRBJ2-6	SATHRAGANVLT
.	.	TRBV7-2	TRBJ2-7	ASSLAEGEQY
.	many	TRBV2	TRBJ2-2	ASSPKGLFNTGELF
.	many	TRBV3-1	TRBJ2-1	ASSQISDATQF
.	few	TRBV7-3	TRBJ2-7	ASTASGDSYEQY
.	few	TRBV3-1	TRBJ2-3	ASSRLTSDTQY
.	few	TRBV4-1	TRBJ2-5	ASSQAESETQY
.	few	TRBV19	TRBJ2-2	ASSRSLNTGELF
.	.	TRBV5-1	TRBJ2-7	ASSLEVYTYEQY
.	many	TRBV5-1	TRBJ2-7	ASSRTRGRDVGEQY
TRBD2	few	TRBV9	TRBJ2-2	ASSVGGGGPTGELF
.	.	TRBV7-2	TRBJ2-2	ASSLVENTGELF
.	many	TRBV6-2/TRBV6-3	TRBJ2-3	ASSYDLPGRTDTQY
TRBD1	many	TRBV24-1	TRBJ2-7	ATSATSDRGYEQY
.	many	TRBV7-2	TRBJ1-1	ASSLSSAVMNTEAF